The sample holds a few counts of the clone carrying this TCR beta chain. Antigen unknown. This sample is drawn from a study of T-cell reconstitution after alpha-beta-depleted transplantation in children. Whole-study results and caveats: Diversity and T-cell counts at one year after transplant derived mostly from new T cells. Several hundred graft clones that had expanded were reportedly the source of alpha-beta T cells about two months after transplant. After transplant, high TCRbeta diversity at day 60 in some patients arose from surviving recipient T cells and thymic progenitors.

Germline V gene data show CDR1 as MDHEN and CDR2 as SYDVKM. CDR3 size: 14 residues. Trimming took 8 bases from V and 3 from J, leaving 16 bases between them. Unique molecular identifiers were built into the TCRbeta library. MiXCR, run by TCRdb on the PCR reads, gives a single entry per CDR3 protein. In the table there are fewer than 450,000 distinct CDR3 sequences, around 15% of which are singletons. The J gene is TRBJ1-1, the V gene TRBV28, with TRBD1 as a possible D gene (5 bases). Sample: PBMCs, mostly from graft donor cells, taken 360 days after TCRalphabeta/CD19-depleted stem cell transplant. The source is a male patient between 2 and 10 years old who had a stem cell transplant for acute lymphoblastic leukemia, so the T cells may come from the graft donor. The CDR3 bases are TGTGCCAGCCTCCCGGGTCCAGGGTACACTGAAGCTTTCTTT. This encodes CASLPGPGYTEAFF. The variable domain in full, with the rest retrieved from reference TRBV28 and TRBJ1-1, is DVKVTQSSRYLVKRTGEKVFLECVQDMDHENMFWYRQDPGLGLRLIYFSYDVKMKEKGDIPEGYSVSREKKERFSLILESASTNQTSMYLCASLPGPGYTEAFFGQGTRLTVV.